The T cell receptor (beta chain) described here comes from a study of technical replicates of blood from four donors listed by TCRdb under 2017. From the cysteine through the phenylalanine, the CDR3 covers 13 amino acids. The DNA shown is the 39-base CDR3, in frame from base 1. V and J lose 10 bases and 0 bases, and a span of 12 bases separates them. The germline V gene gives CDR1 as MDHEN and CDR2 as SYDVKM. Comments on this clone: Its target antigen remains unknown. No much larger clone is present one base from it, and per-base qualities are unavailable.

The library was prepared using the immunoSEQ multiplex PCR assay. TCRdb retrieved this table from immuneACCESS and kept in-frame rearrangements only. Not all clones are present; in checked studies, unresolved V genes account for under half, and no reason is known for the remainder. Present in this sample are approximately 87,000 clones, roughly 96% of which were seen just once. Roughly 0.3% of the sample goes to the ten largest clones. The chain employs TRBV28 and TRBJ1-1, with no confident D gene call. The sequencing sample was made of T cells isolated from PBMCs. The TCR comes from a human donor in good health. The DNA sequence is TGTGCCACCTACGCCCTAGTGAACACTGAAGCTTTCTTT. It is translated as CATYALVNTEAFF.